The clone carrying this T cell receptor beta chain was counted only a few times. Its antigen is unidentified. The data were taken from a study of metastatic and nonmetastatic thyroid tumors. Whole-study context: Repertoire comparison spanned blood and tumor or nodule tissue of malignant and benign thyroid patients. Whole-study results and caveats: Patients with malignant thyroid tumors reportedly had significantly higher TCR beta diversity than those with benign nodules, in blood and tumor.

Prior to thyroid surgery, none of the patients had received any treatment. V shed 5 bases and J shed 2 bases, with 18 bases lying between them. The germline gives CDR1 MNHNS, CDR2 SASEGT. The CDR3 contains 16 residues. Per the authors' pipeline: A papillary thyroid cancer distant-metastasis classifier was built from CDR3 differences across clinicopathological groups. TCRdb recomputed clones from the PCR reads via MiXCR. It is TCRdb's table, rather than the study itself, that gives the V and J calls and clone size. The data contain about 34,000 clones, roughly 36% of them seen just once; the ten biggest clones take up approximately 24%.

The chain is built from TRBV6-1 and TRBJ1-2, with D perhaps TRBD1 (5 bases). The sequenced sample was tumor tissue. The source is a female donor with papillary thyroid cancer or a benign thyroid nodule (not recorded which). Some clones in this sample may be carry-over from other donors' samples. The CDR3 nucleotides read TGTGCCAGCAGTCCCGATTGGCAGGGCCGAAACTATGGCTACACCTTC. The encoded protein is CASSPDWQGRNYGYTF.